This T cell receptor (beta chain) came from a study of T cells in localized non-small cell lung cancer. V was pared by 6 bases and J by 6 bases, with 8 bases of the junction left unmatched. Germline-derived CDR1 and CDR2 are SNHLY and FYNNEI. The length of the CDR3 is 15 residues. The method was immunoSEQ multiplex PCR; TCRdb's version includes in-frame clones alone and lacks a portion of them. The table includes approximately 31,000 clones, over 65% detected once. This rearrangement joins TRBV2 to TRBJ2-1, with 10 bases that match TRBD1. This clonotype was obtained from a male donor aged 60 or over with stage II squamous cell lung carcinoma. Sequenced here: peripheral blood, sampled before any cancer treatment. The CDR3 sequence is CASRATGGDGNEQFF. CDR3 DNA sequence: TGTGCCAGCAGAGCGACAGGGGGCGATGGCAATGAGCAGTTCTTC.